This T cell receptor (beta chain) was profiled in a study of T-cell reconstitution after alpha-beta-depleted transplantation in children. Study-level findings and limits: Several hundred expanded graft clones reportedly were the source of alpha-beta T cells about two months after transplant.

Library preparation (for TCRbeta) was performed with unique molecular identifiers. Each CDR3 protein gets one entry after TCRdb re-called the PCR reads with MiXCR. The sample contains about 160,000 distinct CDR3 sequences, over 8.5% of which appear only once. Germline assignment: CDR1 MNHEY and CDR2 SVGAGI. V lost 7 bases and J lost 10, with 16 bases in between. The CDR3 sequence is 12 residues long. This clonotype was observed at least ten times. Its specificity is unknown. Sequencing was performed on PBMCs, taken before TCRalphabeta/CD19-depleted stem cell transplant. The TCR sequence derives from a boy aged 2 to 9 with acute myeloid leukemia, due to receive a stem cell transplant. The V call is TRBV6-5, the J call TRBJ1-1, with D maybe TRBD1 (6 bases). The CDR3 loop is CASTYGGGRAFF. The CDR3 bases are TGTGCCAGCACCTACGGCGGGGGGCGAGCTTTCTTT.